This TCR beta chain was captured by sequencing in a study of T cell repertoires in cytomegalovirus infection. CDR3 length: 13 residues. J gave up 4 bases and V 6 bases, and 6 bases lay outside the gene matches. Germline V CDR1 and CDR2: DFQATT, SNEGSKA (reference sequence). Each CDR3 protein gets one entry after TCRdb re-called the reads with MiXCR. The sample gives almost 550,000 distinct CDR3 sequences, 16% of which show up once; under 30% is in the top ten. The study's findings and limits: There were carriers of CMV plus the relevant HLA, and cumulative public TCR beta family frequency identified them. Clonotypes of TCR beta that were HLA-C-restricted and CMV-specific dominated the ex vivo response.

As for this clonotype: No antigen is known for it.

J is TRBJ2-1 and V is TRBV20-1, with 7 bases that match TRBD2. This clonotype was obtained from a human donor in good health (CMV status not recorded). Some clones in this sample may be carry-over from other donors' samples. The specimen was CD8+ T cells from PBMCs. The CDR3: CSAPGLLYNEQFF. CDR3 DNA: TGCAGTGCCCCGGGACTACTTTACAATGAGCAGTTCTTC.